The next 12 T cell receptor beta chains were all read from a single sample in a study of shared clonotypes between healthy human individuals. Profiling relied on immunoSEQ multiplex PCR, and the TCRdb table lists in-frame clones only, not all of them. The table includes roughly 2.2 million clones, around 90% detected once. What was sequenced was naive CD4+ T cells from PBMCs. This sample's subset: CD45RA+ positively selected. These receptors originate from a man younger than 35 in good health. Some clones in this sample may be carry-over from other donors' samples.

CDR3: CASGFGTGNTETQYF. The CDR3 nucleotides are TGTGCTAGTGGTTTTGGGACAGGGAACACGGAGACCCAGTACTTC. V is TRBV12-5 and J is TRBJ2-5; TRBD1 agrees at 9 bases. This CDR3 is built from 15 residues. Unmatched junction bases numbered 7, after V lost 3 bases and J lost 5 bases. The germline gives CDR1 LGHNT, CDR2 FRNRAP. The whole variable domain, remainder taken from reference TRBV12-5 and TRBJ2-5, is DARVTQTPRHKVTEMGQEVTMRCQPILGHNTVFWYRQTMMQGLELLAYFRNRAPLDDSGMPKDRFSAEMPDATLATLKIQPSEPRDSAVYFCASGFGTGNTETQYFGPGTRLLVL.

The J gene is TRBJ1-1, the V gene TRBV28, with D unresolved. The germline V gene has CDR1 MDHEN and CDR2 SYDVKM. This CDR3 has 16 amino acids. Trimming pared 10 bases from V and 3 bases from J, leaving 24 bases between. CDR3 bases: TGTGCCACTCCGAGGTCCGGCCCACGGTCCGACACTGAAGCTTTCTTT. It translates to CATPRSGPRSDTEAFF.

The gene calls are TRBV9 and TRBJ2-3, with D uncertain. Trimming cost V 0 bases and J 2 bases, with 10 bases left between them. Germline CDR1 SGDLS, CDR2 YYNGEE. The CDR3 sequence is 15 residues long. CDR3 in amino acids: CASSVVPANTDTQYF. The CDR3 coding sequence is TGTGCCAGCAGCGTAGTCCCAGCAAACACAGATACGCAGTATTTT. Combining the CDR3 with reference TRBV9 and TRBJ2-3 gives the whole variable domain DSGVTQTPKHLITATGQRVTLRCSPRSGDLSVYWYQQSLDQGLQFLIQYYNGEERAKGNILERFSAQQFPDLHSELNLSSLELGDSALYFCASSVVPANTDTQYFGPGTRLTVL.

The chain employs TRBV28 and TRBJ2-3, with 7 bases matching TRBD2. The CDR3 is made up of 14 amino acids. CDR1 is MDHEN, CDR2 SYDVKM, per germline. With V trimmed by 3 bases and J by 3 bases, 3 bases remained unmatched. The CDR3 loop is CASSFRGETDTQYF. Written as DNA, the CDR3 is TGTGCCAGCAGTTTCCGGGGGGAAACAGATACGCAGTATTTT. The entire variable domain, with the rest obtained from reference TRBV28 and TRBJ2-3, is as follows: DVKVTQSSRYLVKRTGEKVFLECVQDMDHENMFWYRQDPGLGLRLIYFSYDVKMKEKGDIPEGYSVSREKKERFSLILESASTNQTSMYLCASSFRGETDTQYFGPGTRLTVL.

This chain links TRBV27 with TRBJ2-2; tentative D call: TRBD1 (6 bases). With 3 bases removed from V and 5 bases from J, the gap between germline ends came to 13 bases. The CDR3 consists of 15 residues. Germline loops: CDR1 MNHEY, CDR2 SMNVEV (reference sequence). CDR3 coding DNA: TGTGCCAGCAGTTTGAGGGGGAGCAGTACCGGGGAGCTGTTTTTT. This gives the protein CASSLRGSSTGELFF.

The chain couples TRBV5-1 to TRBJ2-3, with TRBD2 identical over 8 bases. With V trimmed by 4 bases and J by 5 bases, 6 bases remained unmatched. Germline CDR1 is SGHRS and CDR2 is YFSETQ. The CDR3 has 14 amino acids. In DNA form, the CDR3 reads TGCGCCAGCAGCGGAGCGGGAGTGGGAGATACGCAGTATTTT. Its translation: CASSGAGVGDTQYF.

J is TRBJ2-7 and V is TRBV11-2; 10 bases are shared with TRBD2. CDR3 length equals 16 residues. With V trimmed by 4 bases and J by 3 bases, 9 bases remained unmatched. Germline loops: CDR1 SGHAT, CDR2 FQNNGV. CDR3: CASSSPRASGSYEQYF. For the CDR3, the DNA is TGTGCCAGCAGCTCCCCACGGGCTAGCGGGAGCTACGAGCAGTACTTC.

The rearrangement links TRBV28 to TRBJ2-1, with D tentatively TRBD2 (7 bases). The CDR3 has 16 residues. V gave up 4 bases and J gave up 3 bases, with 16 bases separating them. Germline values: CDR1 MDHEN, CDR2 SYDVKM. CDR3 protein: CASSSEGEGFYNEQFF. CDR3 sequence (DNA): TGTGCCAGCAGTTCTGAGGGGGAGGGTTTCTACAATGAGCAGTTCTTC.

The chain carries TRBV18 and TRBJ1-2; 8 nucleotides align to TRBD1. CDR3 length equals 15 residues. Germline V gene sequence: CDR1 KGHSH, CDR2 LQKENI. After removal of 0 bases from V and 8 bases from J, the junction contained 8 bases not matched to a gene. CDR3 sequence: CASSPPMAGGRGYTF. The CDR3, as DNA: TGTGCCAGCTCACCACCGATGGCAGGGGGCAGAGGCTACACCTTC.

This clone was counted between two and nine times. The chain links TRBV6-1 to TRBJ1-2; D might be TRBD1 (5 bases). Between the trimmed V and J ends, which lost 6 bases and 11 bases, there was a span of 13 bases. The V gene's germline CDR1 is MNHNS and CDR2 SASEGT. The CDR3 runs to 11 residues. As DNA, the CDR3 is TGTGCCAGCAGACGGACGACAGCGTACACCTTC. Its translation: CASRRTTAYTF.

This clone has more than one count but fewer than ten. Different DNA sequences within this sample yield the same CDR3. V and J are TRBV28 and TRBJ1-2; 8 bases line up with TRBD1. Germline V gives CDR1 MDHEN, CDR2 SYDVKM. Trimming took 2 bases from V and 4 from J; bases not matched to a gene: 0. The CDR3 extends over 13 amino acids. This CDR3 reads CASSLGTGYGYTF. The CDR3, as DNA: TGTGCCAGCAGTTTAGGGACAGGCTATGGCTACACCTTC.

This chain uses TRBV6-1 with TRBJ2-7; TRBD1 matches 8 bases. CDR3 length: 15 amino acids. V lost 10 bases and J lost 3; bases outside the gene matches: 14. Germline V gives CDR1 MNHNS, CDR2 SASEGT. This CDR3 is CANTGGIPAYYEQYF. CDR3 sequence (DNA): TGTGCCAACACAGGGGGGATCCCAGCATACTACGAGCAGTACTTC.